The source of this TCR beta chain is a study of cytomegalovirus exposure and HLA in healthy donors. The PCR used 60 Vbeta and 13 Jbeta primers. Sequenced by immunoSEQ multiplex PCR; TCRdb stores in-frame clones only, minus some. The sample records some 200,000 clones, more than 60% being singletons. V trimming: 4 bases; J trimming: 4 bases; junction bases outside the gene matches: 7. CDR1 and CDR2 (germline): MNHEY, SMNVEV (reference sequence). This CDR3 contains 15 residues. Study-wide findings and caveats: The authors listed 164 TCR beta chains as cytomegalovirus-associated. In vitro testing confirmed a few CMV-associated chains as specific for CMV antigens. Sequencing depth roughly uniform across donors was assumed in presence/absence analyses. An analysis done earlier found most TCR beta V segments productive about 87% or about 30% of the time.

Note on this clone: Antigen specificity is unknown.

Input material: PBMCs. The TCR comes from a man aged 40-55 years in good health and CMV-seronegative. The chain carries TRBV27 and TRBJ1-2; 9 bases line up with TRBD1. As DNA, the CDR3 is TGTGCCAGCAGTTACGGCACAGGGGGCCGCTATGGCTACACCTTC. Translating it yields CASSYGTGGRYGYTF.